What follows are 27 T cell receptor beta chains derived from one specimen sequenced in a study of Ad26.COV2.S vaccination and SARS-CoV-2 variants. The treatment denotes: some 20 received Ad26.COV2.S at low or high dose, single or two shots; several received placebo; per-sample allocation not given. Sampling was done on day 63 after the first vaccine or placebo injection. The table came from immunoSEQ multiplex PCR; TCRdb's copy has only in-frame clones and leaves some out. The sample consists of some 420,000 clones, 85% to 90% of them appearing once. The sample was peripheral blood, taken in a trial of Ad26.COV2.S vaccine versus placebo. These receptors all come from a person between 18 and 65 years old who received the Ad26.COV2.S COVID-19 vaccine or a placebo.

The chain combines TRBV6-5 with TRBJ1-3; 9 bases map to TRBD1. V was pared by 7 bases and J by 4 bases, with 5 bases of the junction left unmatched. This CDR3 region has 14 residues. Germline V gives CDR1 MNHEY, CDR2 SVGAGI. Written as DNA, the CDR3 is TGTGCCAGCAAGGGGACAGGGAGAGGAAACACCATATATTTT. It translates to CASKGTGRGNTIYF.

This clone was detected once. This chain connects TRBV19 to TRBJ2-1; D is undetermined. The CDR3 covers 15 residues. Germline lookup yields CDR1 LNHDA and CDR2 SQIVND (reference sequence). V was cut by 5 bases and J by 0 bases, with 11 bases left in between. The CDR3 DNA reads TGTGCCAGTAGTCCCCGGACGGGCTCCTACAATGAGCAGTTCTTC. This gives the protein CASSPRTGSYNEQFF.

The chain combines TRBV4-1 with TRBJ2-2, with D perhaps TRBD1 (6 bases). Trimming stripped 3 bases from V and 5 bases from J, with 13 bases between. Per germline, CDR1 MGHRA and CDR2 YSYEKL. The CDR3 loop spans 15 amino acids. CDR3 DNA: TGCGCCAGCAGCCAGCAACAGGGTCGTACCGGGGAGCTGTTTTTT. Encoded protein: CASSQQQGRTGELFF.

The genes are TRBV19 and TRBJ2-4, with a tentative D call TRBD1 (6 bases). The germline V gene has CDR1 LNHDA and CDR2 SQIVND (reference sequence). V was cut by 1 base and J by 1 base, with 14 bases left in between. This CDR3 spans 17 amino acids. CDR3 in amino acids: CASSIVGTQRAKNIQYF. CDR3 sequence (DNA): TGTGCCAGTAGTATAGTAGGGACACAAAGGGCCAAAAACATTCAGTACTTC.

The gene calls are TRBV7-9 and TRBJ2-3; either TRBD1 or TRBD2 may supply D (5 bases each). V was cut by 5 bases and J by 2 bases, with 20 bases left in between. The CDR3 consists of 17 residues. Germline CDR1 is SEHNR and CDR2 is FQNEAQ (reference sequence). The CDR3 protein is CASSPGTVRAYTDTQYF. The DNA for the CDR3 is TGTGCCAGCAGCCCAGGGACCGTCAGGGCGTACACAGATACGCAGTATTTT.

The CDR3 here is CASSVEGGGHSSGNTIYF. The CDR3 DNA is TGTGCCAGCAGCGTAGAGGGGGGAGGCCACAGCTCTGGAAACACCATATATTTT. V is TRBV9 and J is TRBJ1-3, with a weak D call TRBD1 (6 bases). Trimming stripped 0 bases from V and 0 bases from J, with 16 bases between. The CDR3 loop spans 18 amino acids. Germline assignment: CDR1 SGDLS and CDR2 YYNGEE.

The genes are TRBV2 and TRBJ2-1; TRBD2 is a possible D gene (6 bases). Germline CDR1 reads SNHLY; CDR2 reads FYNNEI. V dropped 6 bases and J dropped 5 bases, with 14 bases sitting between them. This CDR3 is 14 amino acids long. Here the CDR3 DNA reads TGTGCCAGCAGGTCAGGGACTCCTCACAATGAGCAGTTCTTC. Its translation: CASRSGTPHNEQFF.

The chain carries TRBV5-4 and TRBJ1-1; D might be TRBD1 (5 bases). Per the germline V gene, CDR1 is SGHNT and CDR2 is YYREEE (reference sequence). V was pared by 3 bases and J by 7 bases, with 7 bases between. This CDR3 region has 11 residues. CDR3: CASSYTGEAFF. CDR3 bases: TGTGCCAGCAGCTATACAGGTGAAGCTTTCTTT.

This chain joins TRBV11-2 and TRBJ1-6; the D gene is possibly TRBD1 (5 bases). Trimming left V 6 bases short and J 9 bases short, with 24 bases between. The CDR3 contains 17 residues. Germline V lookup: CDR1 SGHAT, CDR2 FQNNGV. The CDR3 spells CASRKPGPRPDSSPLHF. For the CDR3, the DNA is TGTGCCAGCAGGAAACCGGGACCCCGTCCGGATAGTTCACCCCTCCACTTT.

The V and J genes are TRBV19 and TRBJ1-1; D is undetermined. Germline V gene lookup returns CDR1 LNHDA and CDR2 SQIVND (reference sequence). The CDR3 is 14 residues long. V was cut by 6 bases and J by 4 bases, with 15 bases left in between. The CDR3 DNA is TGTGCCAGTAGCTCCGGGAGGGATGGCACTGAAGCTTTCTTT. Protein: CASSSGRDGTEAFF. Together with reference TRBV19 and TRBJ1-1, the CDR3 gives the full variable domain: DGGITQSPKYLFRKEGQNVTLSCEQNLNHDAMYWYRQDPGQGLRLIYYSQIVNDFQKGDIAEGYSVSREKKESFPLTVTSAQKNPTAFYLCASSSGRDGTEAFFGQGTRLTVV.

The rearrangement uses TRBV12-5 and TRBJ2-3; D is ambiguous. There are 13 residues in the CDR3. The germline V gene has CDR1 LGHNT and CDR2 FRNRAP. V was trimmed by 6 bases and J by 0 bases, leaving 7 bases between them. The CDR3 protein is CASGDPSTDTQYF. The CDR3 DNA reads TGTGCTAGTGGAGACCCCAGCACAGATACGCAGTATTTT. Based on the CDR3 plus reference TRBV12-5 and TRBJ2-3, the full variable domain is DARVTQTPRHKVTEMGQEVTMRCQPILGHNTVFWYRQTMMQGLELLAYFRNRAPLDDSGMPKDRFSAEMPDATLATLKIQPSEPRDSAVYFCASGDPSTDTQYFGPGTRLTVL.

This chain links TRBV5-6 with TRBJ2-6; 10 positions match TRBD1. The V segment lost 1 base and the J segment 3 bases; nucleotides outside the gene matches: 4. The germline V gene has CDR1 SGHDT and CDR2 YYEEEE. The CDR3 extends over 17 amino acids. The CDR3 region has the DNA TGTGCCAGCAGCTTGAGGACAGGGGGTTATGGGGCCAACGTCCTGACTTTC. This sequence encodes CASSLRTGGYGANVLTF.

J is TRBJ1-3 and V is TRBV9, with TRBD1 as a possible D gene (5 bases). This CDR3 has 16 residues. Germline CDR1 SGDLS, CDR2 YYNGEE. V shed 4 bases and J shed 0 bases, with 14 bases lying between them. The CDR3 here is CASSTLGAGSGNTIYF. The CDR3 bases are TGTGCCAGCAGCACCCTCGGGGCGGGCTCTGGAAACACCATATATTTT.

The chain employs TRBV2 and TRBJ2-2, with 8 bases aligning to TRBD2. This CDR3 has 15 residues. Per the germline V gene, CDR1 is SNHLY and CDR2 is FYNNEI. V shed 4 bases and J 2 bases; nucleotides not matched to a gene: 3. The CDR3 DNA sequence: TGTGCCAGCAGTGGGGCGGGGGGCAACACCGGGGAGCTGTTTTTT. It is translated as CASSGAGGNTGELFF.

The gene calls are TRBV9 and TRBJ2-2; possibly TRBD1 for D (5 bases). CDR3 length: 12 residues. CDR1 and CDR2 (germline): SGDLS, YYNGEE. V was trimmed by 8 bases and J by 2 bases, leaving 7 bases between them. CDR3 nucleotide sequence: TGTGCCAGTGGGGCCAACACCGGGGAGCTGTTTTTT. Translation gives CASGANTGELFF.

V gene TRBV7-9 combines with J gene TRBJ2-2; no clear D gene. The CDR3 consists of 10 residues. CDR1 is SEHNR and CDR2 is FQNEAQ in the germline V gene (reference sequence). V lost 3 bases to trimming and J lost 10 bases, with 3 bases between them. CDR3 DNA sequence: TGTGCCAGCAGCTTCTTGGAGCTGTTTTTT. Translated: CASSFLELFF.

This clone has just a few counts. The V and J genes are TRBV7-2 and TRBJ2-3; weak D call: TRBD2 (5 bases). The CDR3 spans 13 residues. Germline CDR1 SGHTA, CDR2 FQGNSA. Deletions cut 3 bases from V and 6 bases from J, with 10 bases between. The CDR3 DNA reads TGTGCCAGCAGCTTTTTCCGGAGGGATACGCAGTATTTT. It translates to CASSFFRRDTQYF.

V gene TRBV28 combines with J gene TRBJ1-6; perhaps TRBD1 as D (5 bases). Germline V CDR1 and CDR2: MDHEN, SYDVKM. V lost 4 bases and J 0 bases, leaving 22 bases between the germline ends. The CDR3 length is 20 residues. CDR3 DNA: TGTGCCAGCAGTTACCCAGGGCTATCAGGCCCTAGCTCCTATAATTCACCCCTCCACTTT. Protein: CASSYPGLSGPSSYNSPLHF.

The chain links TRBV12-3 or TRBV12-4 to TRBJ1-1; D uncertain. The V and J ends lost 3 bases and 10 bases respectively, with 15 bases between them. The CDR3 loop spans 13 amino acids. In nucleotides, the CDR3 is TGTGCCAGCAGTTTTCGGCCCTGGGGTGTAGCTTTCTTT. Amino acid sequence: CASSFRPWGVAFF.

V and J are TRBV5-4 and TRBJ1-6; D perhaps matches TRBD1 (5 bases). This CDR3 spans 15 amino acids. Trimming stripped 7 bases from V and 7 bases from J, with 18 bases between. The germline gives CDR1 SGHNT, CDR2 YYREEE (reference sequence). The CDR3 sequence: CASGLGEGKNSPLHF. The CDR3 bases are TGTGCCAGCGGATTGGGGGAAGGGAAAAATTCACCCCTCCACTTT.

This clone has a single count. The chain is built from TRBV5-4 and TRBJ2-7; D gene uncertain. The V and J ends lost 6 bases and 0 bases respectively, with 10 bases between them. The CDR3 covers 13 residues. Germline-derived CDR1 and CDR2 are SGHNT and YYREEE (reference sequence). Here the CDR3 reads CASTKEDSYEQYF. DNA for the CDR3: TGTGCCAGCACGAAAGAGGACTCCTACGAGCAGTACTTC.

The J gene is TRBJ1-1, the V gene TRBV9; 8 bases agree with TRBD1. The germline gives CDR1 SGDLS, CDR2 YYNGEE. The CDR3 sequence is 15 residues long. The V and J ends lost 0 bases and 10 bases, in that order; junction bases with no gene match: 11. The CDR3 DNA reads as TGTGCCAGCAGCGTAGACGAGGTACAGGGGGTCGGAGCTTTCTTT. It codes for CASSVDEVQGVGAFF. The full variable domain, with the rest looked up from reference TRBV9 and TRBJ1-1, is DSGVTQTPKHLITATGQRVTLRCSPRSGDLSVYWYQQSLDQGLQFLIQYYNGEERAKGNILERFSAQQFPDLHSELNLSSLELGDSALYFCASSVDEVQGVGAFFGQGTRLTVV.

This CDR3 reads CASVDRDTGELFF. CDR3 DNA: TGTGCCAGCGTCGACAGGGACACCGGGGAGCTGTTTTTT. The V and J genes are TRBV11-1 and TRBJ2-2, with 7 bases that match TRBD1. CDR3 length: 13 residues. The V and J ends lost 8 bases and 3 bases, in that order; junction bases with no gene match: 3. CDR1 SGHAT and CDR2 FQDESV come from the germline V gene (reference sequence).

This CDR3 is CASSMGAIGELFF. The CDR3 nucleotides read TGTGCCAGTAGTATGGGCGCGATCGGGGAGCTGTTTTTT. V is TRBV19 and J is TRBJ2-2; unclear D gene. The germline V gene encodes CDR1 LNHDA and CDR2 SQIVND (reference sequence). Trimming pared 3 bases from V and 7 bases from J, leaving 9 bases between. The length of the CDR3 is 13 residues.

This rearrangement joins TRBV10-3 to TRBJ1-4; D might be TRBD1 (5 bases). Germline-derived CDR1 and CDR2 are ENHRY and SYGVKD. V was trimmed by 6 bases and J by 10 bases, leaving 18 bases between them. This CDR3 has 14 amino acids. In DNA, the CDR3 is TGTGCCATCAGCAATGACCCGACTGGGGGAAAACTGTTTTTT. Its translation: CAISNDPTGGKLFF.

The chain combines TRBV11-2 with TRBJ2-4; tentatively, D is TRBD1 (6 bases). CDR1 is SGHAT, CDR2 FQNNGV, per germline. The CDR3 sequence is 16 residues long. V was trimmed by 3 bases and J by 2 bases, leaving 14 bases between them. DNA for the CDR3: TGTGCCAGCAGCTTCACAGGGATTGGTCCCAAAAACATTCAGTACTTC. Residues: CASSFTGIGPKNIQYF.

The chain joins TRBV4-3 to TRBJ2-3; the D gene is possibly TRBD1 (6 bases). The CDR3 contains 19 residues. Trimming stripped 3 bases from V and 2 bases from J, with 24 bases between. The germline CDR1 and CDR2 sequences are LGHNA and YSLEER. CDR3: CASSHQPGFRDRITDTQYF. CDR3 nucleotides: TGCGCCAGCAGCCACCAACCGGGGTTTAGAGACAGGATCACAGATACGCAGTATTTT.